Listed below are T cell receptor beta chains from one sample, sequenced in a study of early T cells in non-severe SARS-CoV-2 infection. TCRdb re-called the 5' RACE reads with MiXCR, one entry per CDR3 protein. The table lists more than 65,000 distinct CDR3 sequences, around 13% of them singletons. Specimen: whole blood. These receptors were obtained from an adult who was a healthcare worker with PCR-confirmed SARS-CoV-2 infection or an uninfected control (not recorded which). The conserved cysteine and the conserved F or W are not part of the CDR3 here. Each record gives: V gene, J gene, D gene, CDR3 protein. A D gene is named only where the DNA matches it firmly.

TRBV7-9,TRBJ2-3,TRBD1,ASSGQGRWITETQY
TRBV6-1,TRBJ2-1,TRBD2,ASSKTSGSWDEQF
TRBV5-1,TRBJ2-1,TRBD1,ASSPRTGTYNEQF
TRBV12-3/TRBV12-4,TRBJ2-7,TRBD1,ASSLRDRAKAEQY
TRBV20-1,TRBJ2-3,TRBD2,SARTSLTSTDTQY
TRBV20-1,TRBJ2-2,TRBD1,SANGQGSTGELF
TRBV10-2,TRBJ2-1,TRBD2,ASSEFRLADHSEQF
TRBV11-2,TRBJ2-3,.,ASSPTWLNTQY
TRBV29-1,TRBJ1-2,.,SVEGFRGEGYT
TRBV7-9,TRBJ2-2,TRBD2,ASSPGLAGGRTGELF
TRBV20-1,TRBJ2-7,.,SARGDRDYEQY
TRBV21-1,TRBJ2-3,.,ASSSRGGVDTDTQY
TRBV6-2/TRBV6-3,TRBJ2-7,TRBD2,ASKISGSSYEQY
TRBV7-2,TRBJ2-3,.,ASSFQVNTQY
TRBV18,TRBJ2-4,.,ASSPGLTQNIQY
TRBV6-5,TRBJ2-3,.,ASSYAGQYSTDTQY
TRBV12-5,TRBJ2-1,TRBD2,ASGLRLAGAYNEQF
TRBV9,TRBJ2-3,.,ASSVAGSGTDTQY
TRBV28,TRBJ2-5,.,ASCRYQETQY
TRBV29-1,TRBJ2-1,.,SVGSRYNEQF
TRBV29-1,TRBJ2-1,TRBD2,SVAGTRSENEQF
TRBV5-5,TRBJ2-2,.,ASSLMGYSGELF
TRBV7-2,TRBJ2-2,.,ASSLAGFDTGELF
TRBV19,TRBJ1-1,TRBD1,ASSVGQASLNTEAF
TRBV12-3/TRBV12-4,TRBJ1-2,.,ASMSYGYT
TRBV3-1,TRBJ2-5,TRBD2,ASSQSLLAGQETQY
TRBV13,TRBJ1-1,.,ASSSQGGATEAF
TRBV7-9,TRBJ2-1,.,ASSPTSTRIYNEQF
TRBV5-1,TRBJ2-1,TRBD2,ASSSPGGAGGFMNEQF
TRBV7-2,TRBJ1-2,.,ASSFSSAAYGYT
TRBV10-3,TRBJ1-1,TRBD1,AIGRDRGNTEAF
TRBV20-1,TRBJ2-3,TRBD2,SARGGAGGPADTQY
TRBV9,TRBJ2-1,TRBD2,ASSVDSGSSYNEQF
TRBV28,TRBJ2-1,.,ASSSQGGGSYNEQF
TRBV5-5,TRBJ1-4,TRBD1,ASSTRQGSTNEKLF
TRBV5-1,TRBJ1-2,.,ASSLAEIDDGYT
TRBV6-6,TRBJ2-5,.,ASGGGTASETQY
TRBV4-1,TRBJ2-3,.,ASSQDYQGWDTQY
TRBV6-2/TRBV6-3,TRBJ2-1,TRBD2,ASRGLAGGINEQF
TRBV19,TRBJ1-4,.,ASRGTPNEKLF
TRBV7-2,TRBJ2-2,.,ASSFDSTGELF
TRBV7-9,TRBJ2-7,.,ASSRQVSGHEQY
TRBV7-9,TRBJ1-1,.,ASHQYGIIEAI
TRBV5-1,TRBJ1-1,.,ASSLRVLGQTEAF
TRBV7-6,TRBJ2-2,.,ASSLLDGENTGELF
TRBV3-1,TRBJ2-1,.,ASSQDSRDSYNEQF
TRBV5-4,TRBJ2-3,.,ASSYPGGTDTQY
TRBV28,TRBJ2-7,.,ASSLFRGSYEQY
TRBV3-1,TRBJ1-2,.,ASSYHRRESGGYT